What follows are 3 T cell receptor beta chains derived from one specimen sequenced in a study of glioma-infiltrating T cells after dendritic cell vaccination. Time point denoted: after dendritic cell vaccination, including at tumor progression/relapse. Data came from immunoSEQ multiplex PCR; TCRdb stores just in-frame clones and leaves some out. The profile shows tens of thousands of clones, 85% of them singletons. The input for sequencing was blood, taken after dendritic cell vaccination. The source is a human donor with glioblastoma.

This clone was found once. V is TRBV9 and J is TRBJ2-2; the D gene is possibly TRBD1 (6 bases). The CDR3 extends over 14 amino acids. V gave up 8 bases and J gave up 0 bases, with 11 bases separating them. Per germline, CDR1 SGDLS and CDR2 YYNGEE. The CDR3 here is CASTGTPNTGELFF. The DNA for the CDR3 is TGTGCCAGTACCGGGACACCGAACACCGGGGAGCTGTTTTTT.

This chain joins TRBV7-9 and TRBJ2-7; TRBD2 matches at 7 bases. The J call may be wrong; the DNA end is better matched by TRBJ2-1. CDR3 size: 15 residues. In germline, CDR1 is SEHNR, CDR2 FQNEAQ (reference sequence). CDR3 protein: CASSPGTNSYNEQFF. The DNA of the CDR3 is TGTGCCAGCAGCCCCGGGACTAACTCCTACAATGAGCAGTTCTTC.

This chain joins TRBV10-1 and TRBJ1-3; unclear D gene. Deletions cut 1 base from V and 7 bases from J, with 5 bases between. The germline CDR1 and CDR2 sequences are WNHNN and SYGVQD (reference sequence). This CDR3 is 12 amino acids long. CDR3 protein: CASSEFGNTIYF. CDR3 in DNA: TGCGCCAGCAGTGAGTTCGGGAACACCATATATTTT.